This TCR beta chain was retrieved from a study of blood T cell repertoires in COVID-19. Study-wide context: COVID-19 samples from acute and convalescent phases originated in the United States, Italy and Spain. T cells, B-cell-depleted T cells, or PBMCs provided the cDNA or gDNA that served as material.

CDR1 ENHRY and CDR2 SYGVKD come from the germline V gene. CDR3 size: 15 residues. V was pared by 7 bases and J by 2 bases, with 9 bases of the junction left unmatched. Under the authors' procedure: Estimated nucleated cell counts came from reference gene primer amplification. Libraries were prepared by immunoSEQ multiplex PCR; TCRdb keeps only in-frame clonotypes and omits some of them. V and J calls and clone size follow that table, whereas D and trimming were derived from the DNA. The sample contains 200,000 to 250,000 clones, around four fifths of which appear only once. The chain uses TRBV10-3 and TRBJ1-2; TRBD1 matches at 8 bases. The sequencing sample was made of peripheral blood. This clonotype was sampled from a young man with active or convalescent COVID-19. This CDR3 is CAIKGQGAPNYGYTF. The DNA of the CDR3 is TGTGCCATCAAAGGGCAGGGGGCGCCCAACTATGGCTACACCTTC.